Below are 26 T cell receptor beta chains sequenced from a single sample in a study of cytomegalovirus exposure and HLA in healthy donors. The study ran its PCR with 60 Vbeta and 13 Jbeta primers. Clones were read by immunoSEQ multiplex PCR, and TCRdb kept only the in-frame ones, dropping some. The data show some 160,000 clones, around 80% seen once. The sequencing sample was made of PBMCs. These receptors were taken from a woman aged 40 to 50 in good health and CMV-seropositive.

This chain joins TRBV28 and TRBJ2-5; 7 nucleotides align to TRBD2. V trimming: 6 bases; J trimming: 6 bases; junction bases outside the gene matches: 10. The CDR3 is 14 amino acids. Germline V gene sequence: CDR1 MDHEN, CDR2 SYDVKM. CDR3 sequence: CASSRTGGLKTQYF. Written as DNA, the CDR3 is TGTGCCAGCAGCCGTACCGGGGGGTTGAAGACCCAGTACTTC.

The J gene is TRBJ2-2, the V gene TRBV6-6; tentatively, D is TRBD1 (5 bases). The germline gives CDR1 MNHNY, CDR2 SVGAGI (reference sequence). This CDR3 spans 15 amino acids. Trimming took 7 bases from V and 4 from J, leaving 16 bases between them. The CDR3 region is CASKAQGRATGELFF. The CDR3 DNA reads TGTGCCAGCAAAGCTCAGGGAAGAGCCACCGGGGAGCTGTTTTTT.

This chain connects TRBV5-6 to TRBJ1-2; TRBD1 matches 12 bases. CDR3 length equals 15 residues. Germline V gene lookup returns CDR1 SGHDT and CDR2 YYEEEE. The junction had 5 bases not matched to a gene; V was cut back by 4 bases and J by 4 bases. CDR3 loop: CASSQGQGAGYGYTF. The CDR3 DNA reads TGTGCCAGCAGCCAGGGACAGGGGGCAGGCTATGGCTACACCTTC.

Here the CDR3 reads CASSDLEQYYGYTF. Written as DNA, the CDR3 is TGCGCCAGCAGTGACCTTGAACAGTACTATGGCTACACCTTC. V and J are TRBV10-2 and TRBJ1-2; no reliable D call. In germline, CDR1 is WSHSY, CDR2 SAAADI. Between the trimmed V and J ends, which lost 3 bases and 3 bases, there was a span of 11 bases. The length of the CDR3 is 14 residues.

V and J are TRBV5-1 and TRBJ1-2; 7 nucleotides align to TRBD1. The CDR3 is 14 amino acids. Germline loops: CDR1 SGHRS, CDR2 YFSETQ. V lost 0 bases and J lost 4; bases outside the gene matches: 3. DNA for the CDR3: TGCGCCAGCAGCTTGGACGGGACAGCCTATGGCTACACCTTC. Protein sequence: CASSLDGTAYGYTF.

The chain couples TRBV25-1 to TRBJ2-1; D might be TRBD1 (7 bases). The length of the CDR3 is 17 residues. Trimming shortened V by 3 bases and J by 2 bases, and 17 bases separated the two germline ends. Germline assignment: CDR1 MGHDK and CDR2 SYGVNS. The CDR3 DNA sequence: TGTGCCAGCAGTGAGGCCCCAGGGGGGAAGACCTACAATGAGCAGTTCTTC. Amino acid sequence: CASSEAPGGKTYNEQFF.

This clone appeared once. The V and J genes are TRBV2 and TRBJ1-2; 7 bases are a match to TRBD1. CDR3 size: 16 residues. V lost 6 bases to trimming and J lost 2 bases; unmatched junction nucleotides: 12. CDR1 and CDR2 (germline): SNHLY, FYNNEI. For the CDR3, the DNA is TGTGCCAGCAGCCCGGACAGGTGGGGATTAAACTATGGCTACACCTTC. This translates into CASSPDRWGLNYGYTF.

The chain carries TRBV11-3 and TRBJ2-5, with TRBD1 as a possible D gene (5 bases). The germline V gene encodes CDR1 SGHNT and CDR2 YENEEA. Trimming removed 6 bases at V and 1 base at J, with 15 bases between. The CDR3 has 15 residues. DNA for the CDR3: TGTGCCAGCAGTCGGAATACAGGAAGCCAAGAGACCCAGTACTTC. The encoded protein is CASSRNTGSQETQYF.

The rearrangement joins TRBV28 to TRBJ2-5, with 10 nucleotides matching TRBD1. The J call may be faulty, since TRBJ2-7 better matches the DNA end. Germline CDR1 reads MDHEN; CDR2 reads SYDVKM. There are 17 residues in the CDR3. The CDR3 nucleotides are TGTGCCAGCAGTTATAAGGTTGGCGGGACAGGGGCCTACGAGCAGTACTTC. Residues: CASSYKVGGTGAYEQYF.

V usage is TRBV4-2 and J usage is TRBJ2-5; TRBD1 agrees at 8 bases. The CDR3 sequence is 15 residues long. Trimming cost V 0 bases and J 1 base; bases outside gene matches: 1. CDR1 is LGHNA, CDR2 YNFKEQ, per germline. CDR3 region: CASSQEDRVQETQYF. The CDR3 nucleotides read TGTGCCAGCAGCCAAGAGGACAGGGTCCAAGAGACCCAGTACTTC.

The chain is built from TRBV5-6 and TRBJ2-5; 7 positions agree with TRBD1. The CDR3 runs 14 residues. Trimming removed 3 bases from V and 4 bases from J; junction bases left unmatched: 6. The germline V gene encodes CDR1 SGHDT and CDR2 YYEEEE. The chain's CDR3 is CASSSNRGLETQYF. The CDR3 coding sequence is TGTGCCAGCAGCTCCAACAGGGGATTAGAGACCCAGTACTTC.

J is TRBJ2-2 and V is TRBV29-1; perhaps TRBD1 as D (6 bases). CDR3 length: 13 residues. The ends were cut back, 1 base at V and 7 bases at J, with 10 bases in the middle. Germline V gene lookup returns CDR1 SQVTM and CDR2 ANQGSEA. In DNA form, the CDR3 reads TGCAGCGTTGAAGTTACAGGGTTCGGGGAGCTGTTTTTT. Translation gives CSVEVTGFGELFF.

This clone has only one observation. The V call is TRBV30, the J call TRBJ2-3; 11 bases line up with TRBD2. The V gene's germline CDR1 is GTSNPN and CDR2 SVGIG (reference sequence). CDR3 length equals 12 residues. The CDR3 region has the DNA TGTGCTTCTAGCGGGGGGTCAGATACGCAGTATTTT. It encodes CASSGGSDTQYF.

This chain uses TRBV7-9 with TRBJ2-7; 9 bases are a match to TRBD1. The trim removed 4 bases at V and 3 bases at J, leaving 10 bases unmatched. The CDR3 has 16 residues. Germline CDR1 and CDR2: SEHNR and FQNEAQ (reference sequence). For the CDR3, the DNA is TGTGCCAGCAGCTCCTCGGACAGGGGATCCGTCTACGAGCAGTACTTC. Its protein is CASSSSDRGSVYEQYF.

V and J are TRBV7-8 and TRBJ1-2, with D perhaps matching TRBD1 (6 bases). This CDR3 region has 14 residues. CDR1 SGHVS and CDR2 FQNEAQ come from the germline V gene. Deletions cut 4 bases from V and 5 bases from J, with 14 bases between. CDR3 region: CASSSYRVGYGYTF. As DNA, the CDR3 is TGTGCCAGCAGCTCGTACAGGGTGGGTTATGGCTACACCTTC.

With regard to this clone: Its ends do not fully match the called genes, so a read error is possible. Here the CDR3 DNA reads TGCGCCAGCAGCTCCGGAGGGCCAAAAAACAGTCAGTACTTC. Protein: CASSSGGPKNSQYF. This chain joins TRBV5-1 and TRBJ2-4; D possibly corresponds to TRBD2 (6 bases). This CDR3 has 14 residues. Germline CDR1 is SGHRS and CDR2 is YFSETQ. Combining the CDR3 with reference TRBV5-1 and TRBJ2-4 gives the whole variable domain KAGVTQTPRYLIKTRGQQVTLSCSPISGHRSVSWYQQTPGQGLQFLFEYFSETQRNKGNFPGRFSGRQFSNSRSEMNVSTLELGDSALYLCASSSGGPKNSQYFGAGTRLSVL.

This clone turned up a few times. Other nucleotide sequences from this sample produce the same CDR3. The chain links TRBV9 to TRBJ2-5; D call uncertain. V was trimmed by 0 bases and J by 5 bases, leaving 8 bases between them. The CDR3 length is 13 residues. Germline CDR1 reads SGDLS; CDR2 reads YYNGEE. The CDR3 nucleotides read TGTGCCAGCAGCGTAGCTAGGTCGGAGACCCAGTACTTC. It yields the protein CASSVARSETQYF. The full variable domain, with the rest looked up from reference TRBV9 and TRBJ2-5, is DSGVTQTPKHLITATGQRVTLRCSPRSGDLSVYWYQQSLDQGLQFLIQYYNGEERAKGNILERFSAQQFPDLHSELNLSSLELGDSALYFCASSVARSETQYFGPGTRLLVL.

V and J are TRBV6-5 and TRBJ1-2, with D perhaps matching TRBD1 (6 bases). Germline CDR1 MNHEY, CDR2 SVGAGI. Trimming removed 5 bases from V and 7 bases from J, with 14 bases in between. The length of the CDR3 is 13 residues. The chain's CDR3 is CASSTDRRGGYTF. CDR3 DNA sequence: TGTGCCAGCAGTACCGACAGGCGAGGTGGCTACACCTTC.

The CDR3 sequence is CASSQASSGYEQFF. The CDR3, as DNA: TGCGCCAGCAGCCAAGCTTCTTCGGGATATGAGCAGTTCTTC. The chain is built from TRBV4-3 and TRBJ2-1; possibly TRBD2 for D (5 bases). The CDR3 is 14 residues long. V was pared by 1 base and J by 8 bases, with 12 bases between. From germline, CDR1 is LGHNA and CDR2 YSLEER.

This chain links TRBV7-9 with TRBJ2-1; 8 positions agree with TRBD2. CDR1 and CDR2 from the germline V gene are SEHNR and FQNEAQ (reference sequence). This CDR3 contains 14 residues. After removal of 5 bases from V and 7 bases from J, the junction contained 7 bases not matched to a gene. This CDR3 reads CASSPRGGKNEQFF. In DNA, the CDR3 is TGTGCCAGCAGCCCACGGGGGGGGAAAAATGAGCAGTTCTTC. The full variable domain, rest sourced from reference TRBV7-9 and TRBJ2-1, is DTGVSQNPRHKITKRGQNVTFRCDPISEHNRLYWYRQTLGQGPEFLTYFQNEAQLEKSRLLSDRFSAERPKGSFSTLEIQRTEQGDSAMYLCASSPRGGKNEQFFGPGTRLTVL.

Notes on this clone: The junction and the germline gene differ at one end; a read error may be behind it. V gene TRBV5-6 combines with J gene TRBJ2-4; weak D call: TRBD1 (6 bases). This CDR3 is built from 14 residues. CDR1 SGHDT and CDR2 YYEEEE come from the germline V gene. The CDR3 loop reads CASTQQGWGNSQYF. The CDR3 nucleotides read TGTGCCAGCACCCAACAGGGTTGGGGAAACAGTCAGTACTTC. Full variable domain (remainder filled in from reference TRBV5-6 and TRBJ2-4): DAGVTQSPTHLIKTRGQQVTLRCSPKSGHDTVSWYQQALGQGPQFIFQYYEEEERQRGNFPDRFSGHQFPNYSSELNVNALLLGDSALYLCASTQQGWGNSQYFGAGTRLSVL.

The chain recombines TRBV13 with TRBJ2-3; 10 nucleotides line up with TRBD2. V shed 4 bases and J 0 bases; nucleotides not matched to a gene: 19. The CDR3 covers 21 residues. Germline CDR1 and CDR2: PRHDT and FYEKMQ (reference sequence). CDR3 DNA: TGTGCCAGCAGCTCCGGGTTCTTCCCGCTAGCGGGGGCCGCTAGCACAGATACGCAGTATTTT. It specifies CASSSGFFPLAGAASTDTQYF.

This chain connects TRBV4-2 to TRBJ1-1; D remains unclear. The length of the CDR3 is 14 residues. Germline assignment: CDR1 LGHNA and CDR2 YNFKEQ. Trimming pared 4 bases from V and 1 base from J, leaving 10 bases between. CDR3 nucleotides: TGTGCCAGCAGCCGAGGATTGGGGAACACTGAAGCTTTCTTT. Translation gives CASSRGLGNTEAFF.

The chain is built from TRBV6-5 and TRBJ2-3; 7 nucleotides agree with TRBD1. The germline V gene has CDR1 MNHEY and CDR2 SVGAGI. CDR3 size: 14 residues. V gave up 6 bases and J gave up 2 bases; unmatched junction bases: 5. This CDR3 reads CASSRDRYTDTQYF. The CDR3 DNA sequence: TGTGCCAGCAGCCGGGACAGATACACAGATACGCAGTATTTT.

In DNA form, the CDR3 reads TGTGCCAGCAGTGAATACAGGGGGCGATCAGCTGAAGCTTTCTTT. It is translated as CASSEYRGRSAEAFF. The chain couples TRBV6-1 to TRBJ1-1, with 9 bases lining up with TRBD1. Germline trimming cut 2 bases from V and 6 bases from J; bases unmatched to any gene: 7. CDR3 length equals 15 residues. Germline V gives CDR1 MNHNS, CDR2 SASEGT.

The V and J genes are TRBV18 and TRBJ1-5; D ambiguous. Germline V gene lookup returns CDR1 KGHSH and CDR2 LQKENI. This CDR3 has 14 residues. Trimming removed 1 base at V and 6 bases at J, with 10 bases between. The CDR3 region has the DNA TGTGCCAGCTCACCACAGGCAGCTAGTCAGCCCCAGCATTTT. This sequence encodes CASSPQAASQPQHF. The full variable domain, in which reference TRBV18 and TRBJ1-5 provide the parts outside the CDR3, is NAGVMQNPRHLVRRRGQEARLRCSPMKGHSHVYWYRQLPEEGLKFMVYLQKENIIDESGMPKERFSAEFPKEGPSILRIQQVVRGDSAAYFCASSPQAASQPQHFGDGTRLSIL.